These 5 T cell receptor beta chains were sequenced from one sample in a study of cytomegalovirus exposure and HLA in healthy donors. Vbeta (60) and Jbeta (13) primers were used in the PCR. The assay was immunoSEQ multiplex PCR, and TCRdb's table has in-frame clones only and misses some. There are roughly 160,000 clones in the sample; approximately 75% occur only once, and roughly 2% lies in the top ten. Source material: PBMCs. The receptors were sampled from a man over 45 in good health and CMV-seropositive.

The rearrangement links TRBV7-9 to TRBJ1-5, with D possibly matching TRBD1 (5 bases). The V gene's germline CDR1 is SEHNR and CDR2 FQNEAQ (reference sequence). The V gene lost 5 bases and the J gene lost 4 bases, with 9 bases spanning the gap. This CDR3 is 13 amino acids long. For the CDR3, the DNA is TGTGCCAGCAGCCGGGGGGGAAATCAGCCCCAGCATTTT. Translation gives CASSRGGNQPQHF.

This clone was detected once. The J gene is TRBJ2-5, the V gene TRBV7-2, with 9 positions matching TRBD2. Per germline, CDR1 SGHTA and CDR2 FQGNSA. V shed 5 bases, J shed 6 bases, and the junction held 7 bases outside the gene matches. The CDR3 sequence is 14 residues long. The CDR3 is CASSPSGGTKTQYF. The CDR3 nucleotides are TGTGCCAGCAGCCCCAGCGGGGGGACAAAGACCCAGTACTTC.

The chain couples TRBV7-9 to TRBJ1-4; TRBD1 agrees at 8 bases. Germline CDR1 reads SEHNR; CDR2 reads FQNEAQ (reference sequence). The J segment lost 8 bases and the V segment lost 7 bases, leaving 6 bases of the junction unmatched. This CDR3 spans 13 amino acids. CDR3 sequence: CASIRTGREKLFF. Here the CDR3 DNA reads TGTGCCAGCATCCGGACAGGGAGAGAAAAACTGTTTTTT.

This clone was recorded a few times. This chain uses TRBV7-9 with TRBJ2-7; TRBD1 matches at 9 bases. The CDR3 contains 14 residues. Germline CDR1 reads SEHNR; CDR2 reads FQNEAQ (reference sequence). Unmatched junction bases numbered 7, after V lost 6 bases and J lost 4 bases. CDR3 in amino acids: CASSTGTGQYEQYF. The CDR3 DNA sequence: TGTGCCAGCAGTACCGGGACAGGGCAATACGAGCAGTACTTC.

Details on this clone: One end of the junction varies from germline; a read error may be responsible. The CDR3 nucleotides read TGTGCCAGCAGCAACCGGGACAGGAAAATCTCTGGGGCCAACGTCCCGACTTTC. This codes for CASSNRDRKISGANVPTF. The chain has TRBV7-9 and TRBJ2-6, with 8 bases fitting TRBD1. The CDR3 spans 18 residues. Germline CDR1 is SEHNR and CDR2 is FQNEAQ (reference sequence).